This TCR beta chain originates from a study of OX40 agonist ivuxolimab in advanced cancers. Sequencing used immunoSEQ multiplex PCR; TCRdb keeps in-frame clones, though not all of them. The profile covers about 15,000 clones, with about 80% appearing a single time and about 45% taken by the ten largest. This clone is a singleton in its sample. The sample here was CD4+ or CD8+ T cells sorted from blood, taken in a trial of the OX40 agonist ivuxolimab. This TCR came from an adult with an advanced solid tumor such as melanoma, head and neck, liver or kidney cancer.

In nucleotides, the CDR3 is TGTGCCAGCAGCACTATCAGGGATGTGAGAGAGACCCAGTACTTC. This encodes CASSTIRDVRETQYF. The chain recombines TRBV6-5 with TRBJ2-5; D might be TRBD1 (5 bases). Germline V gene data show CDR1 as MNHEY and CDR2 as SVGAGI. V was clipped by 6 bases and J by 4 bases, with 18 bases between them. This CDR3 comprises 15 residues.